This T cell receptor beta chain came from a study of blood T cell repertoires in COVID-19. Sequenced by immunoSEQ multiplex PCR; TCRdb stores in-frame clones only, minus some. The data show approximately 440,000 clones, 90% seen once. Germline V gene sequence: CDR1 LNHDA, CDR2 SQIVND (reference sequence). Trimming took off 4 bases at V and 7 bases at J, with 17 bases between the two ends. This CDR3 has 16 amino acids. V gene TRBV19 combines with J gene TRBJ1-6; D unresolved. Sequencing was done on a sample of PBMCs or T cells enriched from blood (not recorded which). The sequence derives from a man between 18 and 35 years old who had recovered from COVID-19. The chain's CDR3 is CASSTTTRVTNSPLHF. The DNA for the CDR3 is TGTGCCAGTAGTACGACTACTCGGGTCACAAATTCACCCCTCCACTTT.